This T cell receptor (beta chain) was observed in a study of beta chain features in type 1 diabetes. Study findings and constraints: Insertions at VDJ junctions were less frequent in type 1 diabetes patients. These patients also deleted more nucleotides at the same junctions. It was among patients, rather than healthy donors, that naive, central memory and Treg TCRB repertoires appeared more similar. cDNA sequencing could over-represent cells with high TCR expression.

The authors reverse transcribed all of the isolated RNA, so sequencing captured expressed TCRB transcripts. Data came from immunoSEQ multiplex PCR; TCRdb stores just in-frame clones and leaves some out. Among some 360,000 clones listed, around a fifth were seen once. Between the trimmed V and J ends, which lost 0 bases and 3 bases, there was a span of 3 bases. The V gene's germline CDR1 is SGHDT and CDR2 YYEEEE. The CDR3 runs to 12 residues. Comment on this clone: The antigen remains undetermined.

A CD45RO/CCR7/CD25/CD127/CD95/CD27 panel sorted naive, central memory, regulatory and stem cell-like memory CD4+ cells. The gene calls are TRBV5-6 and TRBJ1-1; D gene ambiguous. This receptor was obtained from a woman younger than 35 in good health. The material sequenced was naive CD4+ T cells from blood. CDR3 DNA: TGTGCCAGCAGCTTGGCGGACACTGAAGCTTTCTTT. Translation: CASSLADTEAFF.